Sequencing of this T cell receptor beta chain was carried out in a study of quantifying T cell responses using KT2 cells. Study-wide background: RNA was reverse transcribed with TCR alpha and beta constant-region primers.

Each cDNA got a UMI-containing oligo ligated at its 3' end. An equimolar mix of RC1.1 and RC1.2 primed the beta chain across TRBC1 and TRBC2. TCRdb re-called the UMI-ligation and nested PCR reads through MiXCR, storing one row per CDR3 protein. The sample lists over 40,000 distinct CDR3 sequences, approximately 10% occurring once. Germline values: CDR1 KGHDR, CDR2 SFDVKD. This CDR3 has 13 residues. The ends were cut back, 9 bases at V and 16 bases at J, with 24 bases in the middle. This TCR derives from a human donor. The chain employs TRBV24-1 and TRBJ2-1; tentatively, D is TRBD2 (6 bases). The sequenced material came from PBMCs spiked with cells of the T cell clone KT2. The CDR3, as DNA: TGTGCCACCCCGGAGGGCCGCCGGGACCCGGGATTCTTC. Translating gives CATPEGRRDPGFF.